This entry lists 25 T cell receptor beta chains sequenced from one sample in a study of blood T cell repertoires in COVID-19. Generated by immunoSEQ multiplex PCR, the TCRdb table keeps only in-frame clones and is missing some. The sample has about 150,000 clones; 80% to 90% are singletons. Sequenced input: peripheral blood. All receptors come from a woman aged 35 to 49 with acute or convalescent COVID-19.

The chain links TRBV12-5 to TRBJ2-1; D call uncertain. The V gene's germline CDR1 is LGHNT and CDR2 FRNRAP. The germline V and J ends were trimmed by 1 base and 11 bases, with 6 bases remaining between them. The CDR3 is made up of 11 amino acids. Written as DNA, the CDR3 is TGTGCTAGTGGTTTGGGACTTCAGCAGTTCTTC. Translating it yields CASGLGLQQFF.

This clone was counted a few times. CDR3 DNA sequence: TGTGCCAGCAGTTACTCTGCAGGGCCGCTAGACAATGAGCAGTTCTTC. It encodes CASSYSAGPLDNEQFF. This chain uses TRBV6-5 with TRBJ2-1; weak D call: TRBD1 (5 bases). The CDR3 contains 16 residues. Germline V CDR1 and CDR2: MNHEY, SVGAGI. With 0 bases removed from V and 5 bases from J, the gap between germline ends came to 14 bases.

The chain joins TRBV21-1 to TRBJ2-1; the D call of TRBD2 is as the table states it, not checked on the DNA. TRBV21-1 is an annotated pseudogene. The CDR3 loop spans 12 amino acids. CDR3 bases: TGTGCCAGCAGCAAAACGGACTTTGAGCAGTTCTTC. Protein sequence: CASSKTDFEQFF.

The chain recombines TRBV9 with TRBJ2-2; a possible D gene is TRBD1 (5 bases). The CDR3 runs 15 residues. V was shortened by 1 base and J by 1 base, with 8 bases between the two germline ends. Per germline, CDR1 SGDLS and CDR2 YYNGEE. The DNA for the CDR3 is TGTGCCAGCAGCGTACTTAGGGGGAACACCGGGGAGCTGTTTTTT. This gives the protein CASSVLRGNTGELFF.

The chain couples TRBV7-3 to TRBJ2-3; D unclear. There are 14 residues in the CDR3. Germline V gene lookup returns CDR1 SGHTA and CDR2 FQGTGA. V lost 2 bases to trimming and J lost 6 bases, with 12 bases between them. The CDR3 protein is CASSLSGSEDTQYF. Here the CDR3 DNA reads TGTGCCAGCAGCTTATCGGGTAGTGAGGATACGCAGTATTTT.

The rearrangement links TRBV27 to TRBJ2-2, with 13 bases that match TRBD2. CDR1 is MNHEY, CDR2 SMNVEV, per germline (reference sequence). V dropped 5 bases and J dropped 6; count of bases not matched to a gene: 6. The CDR3 totals 16 residues. The CDR3 region has the DNA TGTGCCAGCAGTGTTATACTAGCGGGGGGGCCCGGGGAGCTGTTTTTT. Its translation: CASSVILAGGPGELFF.

In this sample, this clone turned up once. This rearrangement joins TRBV24-1 to TRBJ2-3, with 12 nucleotides matching TRBD2. Unmatched junction bases numbered 5, after V lost 4 bases and J lost 1 base. The length of the CDR3 is 17 residues. Germline V gene lookup returns CDR1 KGHDR and CDR2 SFDVKD. Written as DNA, the CDR3 is TGTGCCACCAGTGACGCGAGACTAGCGGGAGGCACAGATACGCAGTATTTT. This encodes CATSDARLAGGTDTQYF.

The rearrangement uses TRBV28 and TRBJ2-1, with D maybe TRBD1 (6 bases). Trimming removed 5 bases from V and 8 bases from J, with 19 bases in between. The CDR3 consists of 15 residues. Germline values: CDR1 MDHEN, CDR2 SYDVKM. CDR3 coding DNA: TGTGCCAGCAGTGAAACCGAAGGTGGGGGCGATGAGCAGTTCTTC. Translating gives CASSETEGGGDEQFF.

This sequence joins TRBV5-1 and TRBJ2-1, with a weak D call TRBD1 (5 bases). The CDR3 covers 16 residues. In germline, CDR1 is SGHRS, CDR2 YFSETQ. Trimming removed 4 bases from V and 1 base from J, with 15 bases in between. The DNA of the CDR3 is TGCGCCAGCAGCCATGGCGACAGCTTATCCTACAATGAGCAGTTCTTC. Its protein is CASSHGDSLSYNEQFF.

The CDR3 sequence: CASSPQSRDTAYEQYF. The CDR3 DNA is TGTGCCAGCAGCCCACAATCCCGGGACACAGCCTACGAGCAGTACTTC. The chain links TRBV11-2 to TRBJ2-7; the D gene is possibly TRBD1 (6 bases). The germline CDR1 and CDR2 sequences are SGHAT and FQNNGV. This CDR3 has 16 residues. The V and J ends lost 5 bases and 2 bases respectively, with 19 bases between them.

The gene calls are TRBV5-1 and TRBJ2-1; 8 bases align to TRBD2. The J segment lost 1 base and the V segment lost 0 bases, leaving 6 bases of the junction unmatched. CDR3 length equals 17 residues. Germline CDR1 SGHRS, CDR2 YFSETQ. CDR3 loop: CASSLVSGGGSYNEQFF. Written as DNA, the CDR3 is TGCGCCAGCAGCTTGGTTTCGGGAGGGGGATCCTACAATGAGCAGTTCTTC.

The CDR3 bases are TGTGCCAGTAGCGGGACACCAAGCGGTTCACCCCTCCACTTT. Amino acid sequence: CASSGTPSGSPLHF. The chain uses TRBV19 and TRBJ1-6, with D tentatively TRBD1 (6 bases). The V end was cut by 6 bases, the J end by 9 bases, with 15 bases between. The CDR3 length is 14 residues. CDR1 LNHDA and CDR2 SQIVND come from the germline V gene (reference sequence).

The rearrangement uses TRBV6-5 and TRBJ1-6, with a possible D match to TRBD1 (5 bases). The V end lost 6 bases, the J end lost 6 bases, and 9 bases lay between the germline ends. The CDR3 sequence is 13 residues long. The germline CDR1 and CDR2 sequences are MNHEY and SVGAGI. CDR3 region: CASRDSVNSPLHF. CDR3 nucleotide sequence: TGTGCCAGCAGAGACAGCGTTAATTCACCCCTCCACTTT.

The CDR3 DNA follows: TGCACCATCGGGTCTGGAGGGTACAATGAGCAGTTCTTC. Its translation is CTIGSGGYNEQFF. The chain recombines TRBV29-1 with TRBJ2-1, with TRBD2 as a possible D gene (6 bases). Germline-derived CDR1 and CDR2 are SQVTM and ANQGSEA. CDR3 length: 13 amino acids.

V and J are TRBV5-6 and TRBJ2-2; D is uncertain. V lost 1 base, J lost 2 bases, and 12 bases lay in between. Germline CDR1 reads SGHDT; CDR2 reads YYEEEE. CDR3 length: 16 amino acids. The CDR3 region has the DNA TGTGCCAGCAGCTTGCCTTGGGCCGCTAACACCGGGGAGCTGTTTTTT. It translates to CASSLPWAANTGELFF.

This chain joins TRBV19 and TRBJ2-7; 9 bases are a match to TRBD1. Per the germline V gene, CDR1 is LNHDA and CDR2 is SQIVND (reference sequence). J was trimmed by 6 bases and V by 5 bases; bases with no gene match: 11. This CDR3 contains 15 residues. CDR3 coding DNA: TGTGCCAGTAGTCATTCCGGGACAGGGCTTGGCGAGCAGTACTTC. The encoded protein is CASSHSGTGLGEQYF.

The chain combines TRBV19 with TRBJ1-1, with D unclear. Trimming removed 6 bases at V and 3 bases at J, with 8 bases between. CDR1 is LNHDA and CDR2 is SQIVND in the germline V gene (reference sequence). This CDR3 has 12 residues. The CDR3 sequence: CASRNGYTEAFF. CDR3 sequence (DNA): TGTGCCAGTAGAAACGGGTACACTGAAGCTTTCTTT.

V is TRBV5-1 and J is TRBJ2-2; 14 bases line up with TRBD2. The CDR3 consists of 17 residues. The J segment lost 7 bases and the V segment lost 2 bases, leaving 7 bases of the junction unmatched. Germline CDR1 and CDR2: SGHRS and YFSETQ. The CDR3 protein is CASSLRTSGGPIGELFF. The CDR3 DNA is TGCGCCAGCAGCTTACGGACTAGCGGGGGGCCAATCGGGGAGCTGTTTTTT.

The chain carries TRBV7-2 and TRBJ2-2; 11 nucleotides agree with TRBD2. Germline V lookup: CDR1 SGHTA, CDR2 FQGNSA. The length of the CDR3 is 17 residues. The V segment lost 5 bases and the J segment 5 bases; nucleotides outside the gene matches: 10. CDR3 nucleotide sequence: TGTGCCAGCAGCAACATAGCGGGAGGGCGAGGAACCGGGGAGCTGTTTTTT. Residues: CASSNIAGGRGTGELFF.

The chain joins TRBV29-1 to TRBJ1-1; no clear D gene. V gave up 3 bases and J gave up 4 bases, with 15 bases separating them. This CDR3 contains 14 residues. The germline V gene has CDR1 SQVTM and CDR2 ANQGSEA. This CDR3 is CSVDVGGMGTEAFF. Here the CDR3 DNA reads TGCAGCGTTGATGTGGGAGGCATGGGCACTGAAGCTTTCTTT.

V is TRBV10-3 and J is TRBJ2-6; D remains ambiguous. V was shortened by 5 bases and J by 0 bases, with 11 bases between the two germline ends. The CDR3 has 16 residues. Germline-derived CDR1 and CDR2 are ENHRY and SYGVKD. The CDR3 loop is CAISSHTSSGANVLTF. The CDR3 bases are TGTGCCATCAGTTCCCACACCAGCTCTGGGGCCAACGTCCTGACTTTC.

The chain joins TRBV10-2 to TRBJ2-1; TRBD2 matches at 8 bases. CDR1 is WSHSY and CDR2 is SAAADI in the germline V gene. This CDR3 region has 14 residues. The junction had 11 bases not matched to a gene; V was cut back by 7 bases and J by 9 bases. The CDR3, as DNA: TGCGCCAGCACGCAGCGGGAGAGTTGGGGTGAGCAGTTCTTC. It encodes CASTQRESWGEQFF.

Only one count was recorded for this clone. The gene calls are TRBV11-3 and TRBJ1-1, with no clear D. The CDR3 length is 13 residues. V lost 4 bases and J 0 bases, leaving 6 bases between the germline ends. The germline CDR1 and CDR2 sequences are SGHNT and YENEEA. The DNA for the CDR3 is TGTGCCAGCAGCTCCAGATTGAACACTGAAGCTTTCTTT. Amino acids: CASSSRLNTEAFF.

This clone was recorded a few times. The gene calls are TRBV3-1 (or the pseudogene TRBV3-2) and TRBJ1-6, with 8 bases lining up with TRBD1. The CDR3 sequence is 13 residues long. CDR1 and CDR2 (germline): LGHDT, YNNKEL (reference sequence). V shed 2 bases, J shed 19 bases, and the junction held 10 bases outside the gene matches. The CDR3 DNA reads TGTGCCAGCAGCCAAACCAACAGGGGGGGCTTGCACTTT. Translation: CASSQTNRGGLHF.

As concerns this clone: Other DNA sequences of this sample code for an identical CDR3. This rearrangement joins TRBV28 to TRBJ1-3; D possibly corresponds to TRBD1 (5 bases). The CDR3 is 14 amino acids. The germline CDR1 and CDR2 sequences are MDHEN and SYDVKM. V lost 3 bases, J lost 7 bases, and 13 bases lay in between. The CDR3 region is CASSFPNAGNTIYF. As DNA, the CDR3 is TGTGCCAGCAGTTTCCCAAACGCAGGGAACACCATATATTTT.